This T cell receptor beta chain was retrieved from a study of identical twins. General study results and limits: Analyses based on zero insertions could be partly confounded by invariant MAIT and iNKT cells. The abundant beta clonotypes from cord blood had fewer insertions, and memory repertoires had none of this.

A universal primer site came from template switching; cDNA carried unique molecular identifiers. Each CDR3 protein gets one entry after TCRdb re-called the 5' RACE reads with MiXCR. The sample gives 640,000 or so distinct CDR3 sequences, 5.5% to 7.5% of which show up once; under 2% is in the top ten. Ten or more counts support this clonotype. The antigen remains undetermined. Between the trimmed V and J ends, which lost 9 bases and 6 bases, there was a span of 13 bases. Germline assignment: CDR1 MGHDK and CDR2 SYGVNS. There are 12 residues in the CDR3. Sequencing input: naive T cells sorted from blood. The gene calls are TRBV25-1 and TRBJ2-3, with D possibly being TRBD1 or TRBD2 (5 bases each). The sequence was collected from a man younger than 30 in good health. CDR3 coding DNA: TGTGCCAGTCGGGACGGAGTCGATACGCAGTATTTT. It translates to CASRDGVDTQYF.